The T cell receptor beta chain under discussion was sequenced for a study of T cells in Graves' hyperthyroidism and ophthalmopathy. The V end lost 5 bases, the J end lost 8 bases, and 21 bases lay between the germline ends. CDR1 is SGHAT, CDR2 FQNNGV, per germline. The CDR3 runs to 15 residues. Amplified TCR beta CDR3 regions derived from RNA transcripts. HTBI primers were employed in a first-round RT-PCR of the TCR CDR3. TCRdb re-called the multiplex PCR reads through MiXCR, storing one row per CDR3 protein. The data contain under 400,000 distinct CDR3 sequences, about 21% of them singletons. This clonotype was seen a few times. The patients, who ranged from 18 to 65 in age, presented with newly diagnosed hyperthyroidism lasting under 2 months. PBMCs came from about 10 ml fresh peripheral blood.

The sequence derives from a woman aged 45-65 years with Graves' hyperthyroidism. The V gene is TRBV11-2, the J gene TRBJ1-2; D is unclear. Material: blood. CDR3 nucleotide sequence: TGTGCCAGCAGCCCCCATACCGAGGCCTTGGGGGGCTACACCTTC. Translating it yields CASSPHTEALGGYTF.